The 26 T cell receptor beta chains presented below share a single source sample, sequenced in a study of Ad26.COV2.S vaccination and SARS-CoV-2 variants. Repertoires were generated with immunoSEQ multiplex PCR, while TCRdb's copy carries only in-frame clones and drops some. Among some 640,000 clones listed, more than 80% were seen once. As for treatment: 19 received Ad26.COV2.S at low or high dose, single or two shots; 5 received placebo; per-sample allocation not given. Sampling happened 63 days after the first vaccine or placebo injection. The specimen was peripheral blood, collected in a trial of Ad26.COV2.S vaccine versus placebo. The source of these receptors is a person between 18 and 65 years old who received the Ad26.COV2.S COVID-19 vaccine or a placebo.

This clone was detected only once. The chain has TRBV7-9 and TRBJ1-2; TRBD1 agrees at 7 bases. Germline CDR1 and CDR2: SEHNR and FQNEAQ (reference sequence). The CDR3 runs 13 residues. After removal of 1 base from V and 4 bases from J, the junction contained 0 bases not matched to a gene. In nucleotides, the CDR3 is TGTGCCAGCAGCTTAGGGACAGGCTATGGCTACACCTTC. Protein sequence: CASSLGTGYGYTF. Variable domain in full (rest from reference TRBV7-9 and TRBJ1-2): DTGVSQNPRHKITKRGQNVTFRCDPISEHNRLYWYRQTLGQGPEFLTYFQNEAQLEKSRLLSDRFSAERPKGSFSTLEIQRTEQGDSAMYLCASSLGTGYGYTFGSGTRLTVV.

The V and J genes are TRBV3-1 (or the pseudogene TRBV3-2) and TRBJ2-7; TRBD1 is a possible D gene (6 bases). The germline V gene has CDR1 LGHDT and CDR2 YNNKEL (reference sequence). With 3 bases removed from V and 6 bases from J, the gap between germline ends came to 15 bases. The length of the CDR3 is 14 residues. As DNA, the CDR3 is TGTGCCAGCAGCCAGGGGTTGGGGGCTGTCGAGCAGTACTTC. This encodes CASSQGLGAVEQYF.

This clone has only a few counts. The chain has TRBV6-5 and TRBJ2-1; 10 positions agree with TRBD2. Germline V lookup: CDR1 MNHEY, CDR2 SVGAGI. The length of the CDR3 is 14 residues. V lost 7 bases to trimming and J lost 5 bases; unmatched junction nucleotides: 5. CDR3 in DNA: TGTGCCAGCAAGGGGGGACTAGCGAACAATGAGCAGTTCTTC. Its translation: CASKGGLANNEQFF.

CDR3 amino acids: CASTYNPPGVYSNQPQHF. Written as DNA, the CDR3 is TGTGCCAGCACTTATAACCCCCCCGGAGTCTATAGCAATCAGCCCCAGCATTTT. V and J are TRBV6-2 or TRBV6-3 and TRBJ1-5; no clear D gene. Trimming removed 7 bases from V and 0 bases from J, with 22 bases in between. The CDR3 has 18 amino acids. Germline V gives CDR1 MNHEY, CDR2 SVGEGT.

The CDR3 region has the DNA TGTGCCACCAGCAGCGGGAGGGACGGGCGCACAGATACGCAGTATTTT. It is translated as CATSSGRDGRTDTQYF. The chain recombines TRBV15 with TRBJ2-3; TRBD2 agrees at 8 bases. V gave up 3 bases and J gave up 1 base; unmatched junction bases: 6. Germline CDR1 and CDR2: LNHNV and YYDKDF (reference sequence). This CDR3 region has 16 residues.

As regards this clone: Additional DNA sequences in this sample encode the identical CDR3. V usage is TRBV12-3 or TRBV12-4 and J usage is TRBJ1-2, with 7 nucleotides matching TRBD1. The CDR3 covers 13 residues. After removal of 6 bases from V and 4 bases from J, the junction contained 5 bases not matched to a gene. The CDR3 DNA reads as TGTGCCAGCAGCCGTGACAGGGTCTATGGCTACACCTTC. It yields the protein CASSRDRVYGYTF.

The sample holds a few counts of this clone. The CDR3 region has the DNA TGTGCCAGCAGCCAAGGTGGGATTTCCGGCTCCTACGAGCAGTACTTC. Its translation is CASSQGGISGSYEQYF. This chain connects TRBV4-2 to TRBJ2-7; D gene unclear. CDR3 length: 16 amino acids. V was pared by 1 base and J by 0 bases, with 13 bases between. CDR1 LGHNA and CDR2 YNFKEQ come from the germline V gene.

The J gene is TRBJ2-3, the V gene TRBV19; D is unclear. Trimming took off 1 base at V and 2 bases at J, with 7 bases between the two ends. This CDR3 has 14 amino acids. Germline CDR1 reads LNHDA; CDR2 reads SQIVND (reference sequence). The CDR3 DNA sequence: TGTGCCAGTAGTATAGTTCTTCTCACAGATACGCAGTATTTT. It codes for CASSIVLLTDTQYF.

J is TRBJ2-6 and V is TRBV19; possible D gene TRBD1, 6 bases. The CDR3 contains 15 residues. V lost 5 bases and J lost 0, with 8 bases in between. The V gene's germline CDR1 is LNHDA and CDR2 SQIVND (reference sequence). DNA for the CDR3: TGTGCCAGTAGTTCGGACAGCTCTGGGGCCAACGTCCTGACTTTC. Translated, it gives CASSSDSSGANVLTF.

V usage is TRBV18 and J usage is TRBJ2-5; 10 bases fit TRBD2. V lost 1 base and J lost 2; bases outside the gene matches: 4. CDR1 and CDR2 from the germline V gene are KGHSH and LQKENI. The CDR3 spans 16 residues. The CDR3 reads CASSPLAGGIQETQYF. CDR3 nucleotides: TGTGCCAGCTCACCACTAGCGGGGGGCATTCAAGAGACCCAGTACTTC. The full variable domain, in which reference TRBV18 and TRBJ2-5 provide the parts outside the CDR3, is NAGVMQNPRHLVRRRGQEARLRCSPMKGHSHVYWYRQLPEEGLKFMVYLQKENIIDESGMPKERFSAEFPKEGPSILRIQQVVRGDSAAYFCASSPLAGGIQETQYFGPGTRLLVL.

This clone was counted only a few times. The J gene is TRBJ2-7, the V gene TRBV5-1, with 8 bases aligning to TRBD1. The ends lost 5 bases at V and 4 bases at J; junction bases unmatched: 8. Germline V gene data show CDR1 as SGHRS and CDR2 as YFSETQ. The CDR3 has 14 residues. CDR3 residues: CASRQTGVLYEQYF. The CDR3 DNA follows: TGCGCCAGCAGGCAGACAGGGGTGTTGTACGAGCAGTACTTC.

This clone was seen more than once but under ten times. The V call is TRBV10-1, the J call TRBJ2-7; D may be TRBD1 (6 bases). This CDR3 spans 14 amino acids. V lost 3 bases and J lost 2, with 11 bases in between. CDR1 WNHNN and CDR2 SYGVQD come from the germline V gene (reference sequence). For the CDR3, the DNA is TGCGCCAGCAGTGACTCCGGACAGACCTACGAGCAGTACTTC. It codes for CASSDSGQTYEQYF.

CDR3 coding DNA: TGCGCCAGCAGCTCCCCGGGGGGAGAGACCCAGTACTTC. It codes for CASSSPGGETQYF. J is TRBJ2-5 and V is TRBV5-1, with 7 bases lining up with TRBD2. Trimming removed 3 bases from V and 4 bases from J; junction bases left unmatched: 3. CDR1 and CDR2 (germline): SGHRS, YFSETQ. The CDR3 is made up of 13 amino acids.

This clone was observed a few times. The chain links TRBV10-3 to TRBJ1-1; D is undetermined. The CDR3 extends over 13 amino acids. Germline CDR1 ENHRY, CDR2 SYGVKD. Trimming pared 4 bases from V and 1 base from J, leaving 7 bases between. CDR3 nucleotide sequence: TGTGCCATCAGTGGACTCGAGAACACTGAAGCTTTCTTT. Protein: CAISGLENTEAFF.

CDR3 DNA: TGTGCCAGCAGCCAACCTGGGGCGGGTCAGCCCCAGCATTTT. It encodes CASSQPGAGQPQHF. V and J are TRBV3-1 (or the pseudogene TRBV3-2) and TRBJ1-5; weak D call: TRBD1 (5 bases). The germline V and J ends were trimmed by 2 bases and 6 bases, with 11 bases remaining between them. Germline loops: CDR1 LGHDT, CDR2 YNNKEL (reference sequence). The CDR3 has 14 amino acids.

This CDR3 reads CASSLTSGNEETQYF. The CDR3 DNA reads TGTGCCAGCAGCTTGACTAGCGGGAATGAGGAGACCCAGTACTTC. This chain joins TRBV7-9 and TRBJ2-5; 11 bases are a match to TRBD2. In germline, CDR1 is SEHNR, CDR2 FQNEAQ (reference sequence). The CDR3 consists of 15 residues. V lost 3 bases and J lost 5; bases outside the gene matches: 5.

The V and J genes are TRBV25-1 and TRBJ2-3; 7 nucleotides match TRBD1. CDR3 length: 14 residues. Germline V gives CDR1 MGHDK, CDR2 SYGVNS. J lost 3 bases, V lost 2 bases, and 2 bases had no gene match. The CDR3 sequence: CASSEVGQTDTQYF. Written as DNA, the CDR3 is TGTGCCAGCAGTGAAGTGGGACAGACAGATACGCAGTATTTT.

The chain is built from TRBV24-1 and TRBJ2-5; D call uncertain. The germline V and J ends were trimmed by 1 base and 5 bases, with 13 bases remaining between them. The CDR3 has 15 residues. Germline V gene data show CDR1 as KGHDR and CDR2 as SFDVKD. The CDR3 nucleotides are TGTGCCACCAGTGATTTAAGGGATCCCGGGGAGACCCAGTACTTC. It codes for CATSDLRDPGETQYF.

V is TRBV4-3 and J is TRBJ2-2; no definite D call. Per the germline V gene, CDR1 is LGHNA and CDR2 is YSLEER. The length of the CDR3 is 13 residues. Trimming shortened V by 3 bases and J by 6 bases, and 8 bases separated the two germline ends. The CDR3 DNA reads TGCGCCAGCAGCCAGGGGTTTGCCGGGGAGCTGTTTTTT. It yields the protein CASSQGFAGELFF.

The rearrangement uses TRBV6-1 and TRBJ1-4; TRBD1 is a possible D gene (5 bases). The CDR3 has 12 residues. Germline-derived CDR1 and CDR2 are MNHNS and SASEGT. V dropped 3 bases and J dropped 7 bases, with 6 bases sitting between them. CDR3 loop: CASSEGREKLFF. The DNA for the CDR3 is TGTGCCAGCAGTGAGGGACGTGAAAAACTGTTTTTT.

As to this clone: The identical CDR3 is also encoded by other nucleotide sequences in the sample. Here the CDR3 DNA reads TGCGCCAGCAGCTTTGAAGGGGGCAATCAGCCCCAGCATTTT. Its translation: CASSFEGGNQPQHF. V is TRBV5-1 and J is TRBJ1-5, with a weak D call TRBD1 (5 bases). Germline V gene sequence: CDR1 SGHRS, CDR2 YFSETQ. V gave up 2 bases and J gave up 2 bases, with 8 bases separating them. The CDR3 is 14 residues long.

This chain links TRBV19 with TRBJ1-4, with 9 bases aligning to TRBD1. CDR3 size: 19 residues. V lost 3 bases, J lost 0 bases, and 11 bases stayed unmatched. The germline V gene encodes CDR1 LNHDA and CDR2 SQIVND (reference sequence). The CDR3 sequence is CASSMFGQGHLSTNEKLFF. DNA for the CDR3: TGTGCCAGTAGTATGTTTGGACAGGGGCACCTTTCAACTAATGAAAAACTGTTTTTT.

This CDR3 is CATAPGTETYYGYTF. In DNA form, the CDR3 reads TGTGCCACAGCCCCCGGGACGGAAACTTACTATGGCTACACCTTC. This chain uses TRBV19 with TRBJ1-2; weak D call: TRBD1 (5 bases). In germline, CDR1 is LNHDA, CDR2 SQIVND (reference sequence). This CDR3 has 15 amino acids. V was pared by 10 bases and J by 3 bases, with 21 bases between. Using reference TRBV19 and TRBJ1-2 for the parts outside the CDR3, the full variable domain is DGGITQSPKYLFRKEGQNVTLSCEQNLNHDAMYWYRQDPGQGLRLIYYSQIVNDFQKGDIAEGYSVSREKKESFPLTVTSAQKNPTAFYLCATAPGTETYYGYTFGSGTRLTVV.

The rearrangement joins TRBV30 to TRBJ1-4; TRBD1 matches 8 bases. This CDR3 is 13 amino acids long. The trim removed 1 base at V and 5 bases at J, leaving 0 bases unmatched. Germline CDR1 and CDR2: GTSNPN and SVGIG (reference sequence). The CDR3 DNA follows: TGTGCCTGGAGTGCAGGGGGCAATGAAAAACTGTTTTTT. Its translation is CAWSAGGNEKLFF.

Only one count was recorded for this clone. The V and J genes are TRBV30 and TRBJ1-5; 12 positions agree with TRBD1. V trimming: 2 bases; J trimming: 6 bases; junction bases outside the gene matches: 5. The V gene's germline CDR1 is GTSNPN and CDR2 SVGIG (reference sequence). This CDR3 is 15 amino acids long. CDR3 residues: CAWSSGTGGFQPQHF. In nucleotides, the CDR3 is TGTGCCTGGAGTTCCGGGACAGGGGGCTTTCAGCCCCAGCATTTT.

The chain employs TRBV5-1 and TRBJ2-3; TRBD2 agrees at 14 bases. Unmatched junction bases numbered 4, after V lost 3 bases and J lost 4 bases. The CDR3 contains 16 residues. CDR1 and CDR2 (germline): SGHRS, YFSETQ. Here the CDR3 DNA reads TGCGCCAGCAGCTCCGGACTAGCGGGAGGATCAGATACGCAGTATTTT. Translated: CASSSGLAGGSDTQYF.